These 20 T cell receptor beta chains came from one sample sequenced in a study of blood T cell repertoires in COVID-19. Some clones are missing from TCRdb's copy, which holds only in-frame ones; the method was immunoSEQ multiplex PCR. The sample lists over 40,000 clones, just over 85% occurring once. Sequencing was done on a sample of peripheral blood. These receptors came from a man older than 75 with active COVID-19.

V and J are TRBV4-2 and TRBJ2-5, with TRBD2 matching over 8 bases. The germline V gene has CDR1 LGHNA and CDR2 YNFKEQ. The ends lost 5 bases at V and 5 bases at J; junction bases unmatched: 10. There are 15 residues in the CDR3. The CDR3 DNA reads TGTGCCAGCAGCTTGACCGGGACTAGTCTGGAGACCCAGTACTTC. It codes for CASSLTGTSLETQYF.

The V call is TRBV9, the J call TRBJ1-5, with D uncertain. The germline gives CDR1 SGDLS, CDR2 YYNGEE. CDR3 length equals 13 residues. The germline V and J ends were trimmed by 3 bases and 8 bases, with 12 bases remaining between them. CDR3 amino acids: CASSASGEKPQHF. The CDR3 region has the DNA TGTGCCAGCAGCGCCTCGGGTGAGAAGCCCCAGCATTTT.

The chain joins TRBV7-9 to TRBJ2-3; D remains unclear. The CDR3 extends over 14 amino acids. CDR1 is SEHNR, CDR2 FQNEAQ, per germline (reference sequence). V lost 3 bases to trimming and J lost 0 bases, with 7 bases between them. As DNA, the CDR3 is TGTGCCAGCAGCTTGAGTTTTAGCACAGATACGCAGTATTTT. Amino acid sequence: CASSLSFSTDTQYF.

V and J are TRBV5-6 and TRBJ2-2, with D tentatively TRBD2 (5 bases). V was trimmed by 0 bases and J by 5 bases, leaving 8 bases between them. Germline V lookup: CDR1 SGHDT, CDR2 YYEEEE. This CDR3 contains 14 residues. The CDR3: CASSLGTLTGELFF. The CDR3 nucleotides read TGTGCCAGCAGCTTGGGGACTCTGACCGGGGAGCTGTTTTTT.

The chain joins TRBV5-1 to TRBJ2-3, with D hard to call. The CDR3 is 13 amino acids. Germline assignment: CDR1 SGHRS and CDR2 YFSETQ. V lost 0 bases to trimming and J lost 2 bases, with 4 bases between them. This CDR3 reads CASSLDNTDTQYF. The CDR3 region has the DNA TGCGCCAGCAGCTTGGATAACACAGATACGCAGTATTTT. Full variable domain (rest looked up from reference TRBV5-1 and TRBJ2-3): KAGVTQTPRYLIKTRGQQVTLSCSPISGHRSVSWYQQTPGQGLQFLFEYFSETQRNKGNFPGRFSGRQFSNSRSEMNVSTLELGDSALYLCASSLDNTDTQYFGPGTRLTVL.

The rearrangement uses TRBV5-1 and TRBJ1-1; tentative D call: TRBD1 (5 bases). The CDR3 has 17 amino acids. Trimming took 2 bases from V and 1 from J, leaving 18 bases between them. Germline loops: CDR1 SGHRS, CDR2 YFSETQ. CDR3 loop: CASSFTGRPPSNTEAFF. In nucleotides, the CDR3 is TGCGCCAGCAGCTTTACAGGACGCCCCCCTTCGAACACTGAAGCTTTCTTT.

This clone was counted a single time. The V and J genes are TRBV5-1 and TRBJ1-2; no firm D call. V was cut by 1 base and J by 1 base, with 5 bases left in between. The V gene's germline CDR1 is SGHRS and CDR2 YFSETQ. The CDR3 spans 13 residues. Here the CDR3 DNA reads TGCGCCAGCAGCTTGAACTTTAACTATGGCTACACCTTC. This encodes CASSLNFNYGYTF.

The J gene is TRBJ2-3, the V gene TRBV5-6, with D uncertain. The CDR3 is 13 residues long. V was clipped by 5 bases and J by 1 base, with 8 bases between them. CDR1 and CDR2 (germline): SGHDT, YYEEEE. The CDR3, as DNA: TGTGCCAGCAGACCCCGAGGCACAGATACGCAGTATTTT. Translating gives CASRPRGTDTQYF.

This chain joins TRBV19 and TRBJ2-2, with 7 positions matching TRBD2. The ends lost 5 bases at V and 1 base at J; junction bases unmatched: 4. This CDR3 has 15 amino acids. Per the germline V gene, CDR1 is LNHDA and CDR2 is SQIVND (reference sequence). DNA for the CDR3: TGTGCCAGTAGTGGGAGGGAATGGAACACCGGGGAGCTGTTTTTT. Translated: CASSGREWNTGELFF. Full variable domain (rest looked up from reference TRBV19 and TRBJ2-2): DGGITQSPKYLFRKEGQNVTLSCEQNLNHDAMYWYRQDPGQGLRLIYYSQIVNDFQKGDIAEGYSVSREKKESFPLTVTSAQKNPTAFYLCASSGREWNTGELFFGEGSRLTVL.

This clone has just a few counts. CDR3 residues: CASSLTGIHEQYF. The CDR3 DNA is TGCGCCAGCAGCTTGACAGGGATTCACGAGCAGTACTTC. This chain joins TRBV5-1 and TRBJ2-7; TRBD1 is a possible D gene (6 bases). The CDR3 contains 13 residues. Germline V lookup: CDR1 SGHRS, CDR2 YFSETQ. The V gene lost 1 base and the J gene lost 5 bases, with 10 bases spanning the gap.

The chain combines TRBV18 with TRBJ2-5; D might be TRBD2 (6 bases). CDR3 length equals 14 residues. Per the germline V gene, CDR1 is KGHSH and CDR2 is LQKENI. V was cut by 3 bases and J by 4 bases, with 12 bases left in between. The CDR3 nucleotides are TGTGCCAGCTCACCGCAATGGAGGGGAGAGACCCAGTACTTC. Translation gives CASSPQWRGETQYF.

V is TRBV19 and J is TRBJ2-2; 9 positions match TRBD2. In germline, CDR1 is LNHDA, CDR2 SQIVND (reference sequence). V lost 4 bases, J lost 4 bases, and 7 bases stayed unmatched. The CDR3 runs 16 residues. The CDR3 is CASSTPSGDSTGELFF. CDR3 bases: TGTGCCAGTAGTACCCCTAGCGGGGACAGCACCGGGGAGCTGTTTTTT.

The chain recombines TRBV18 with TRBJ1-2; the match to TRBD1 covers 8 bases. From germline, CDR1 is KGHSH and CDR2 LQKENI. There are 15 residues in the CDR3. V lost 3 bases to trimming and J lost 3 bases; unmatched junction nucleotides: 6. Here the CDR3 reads CASSPSTGADYGYTF. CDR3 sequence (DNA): TGTGCCAGCTCACCTTCGACAGGGGCGGACTATGGCTACACCTTC.

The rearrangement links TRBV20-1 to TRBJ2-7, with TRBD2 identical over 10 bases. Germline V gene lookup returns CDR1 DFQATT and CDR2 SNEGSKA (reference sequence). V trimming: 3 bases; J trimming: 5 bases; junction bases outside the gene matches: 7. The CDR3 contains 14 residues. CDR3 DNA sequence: TGCAGTGCTAGTGATGGTAGCGGGAGGAACGAGCAGTACTTC. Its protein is CSASDGSGRNEQYF.

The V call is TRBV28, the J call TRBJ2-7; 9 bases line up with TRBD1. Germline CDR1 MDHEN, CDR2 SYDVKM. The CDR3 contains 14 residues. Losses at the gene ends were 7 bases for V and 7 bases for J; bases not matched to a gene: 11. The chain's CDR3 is CASTKTGTGKEQYF. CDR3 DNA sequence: TGTGCCAGCACTAAAACCGGGACAGGGAAAGAGCAGTACTTC.

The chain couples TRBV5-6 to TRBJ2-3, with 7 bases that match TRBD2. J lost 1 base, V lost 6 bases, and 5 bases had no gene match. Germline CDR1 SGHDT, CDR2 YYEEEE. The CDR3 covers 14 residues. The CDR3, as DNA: TGTGCCAGCAACCTACGGGAGGGCACAGATACGCAGTATTTT. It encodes CASNLREGTDTQYF.

CDR3 loop: CSVGEQGGDQPQHF. The CDR3 region has the DNA TGCAGCGTTGGGGAACAGGGGGGAGATCAGCCCCAGCATTTT. This sequence joins TRBV29-1 and TRBJ1-5; 8 nucleotides match TRBD1. After removal of 4 bases from V and 5 bases from J, the junction contained 7 bases not matched to a gene. The germline gives CDR1 SQVTM, CDR2 ANQGSEA. The CDR3 has 14 residues.

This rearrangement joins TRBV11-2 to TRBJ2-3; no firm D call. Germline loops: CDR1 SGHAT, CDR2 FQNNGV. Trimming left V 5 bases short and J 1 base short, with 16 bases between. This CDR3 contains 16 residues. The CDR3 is CASSEFERSRTDTQYF. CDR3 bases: TGTGCCAGCAGCGAGTTCGAGAGGTCACGCACAGATACGCAGTATTTT. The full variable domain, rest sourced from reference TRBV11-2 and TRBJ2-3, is EAGVAQSPRYKIIEKRQSVAFWCNPISGHATLYWYQQILGQGPKLLIQFQNNGVVDDSQLPKDRFSAERLKGVDSTLKIQPAKLEDSAVYLCASSEFERSRTDTQYFGPGTRLTVL.

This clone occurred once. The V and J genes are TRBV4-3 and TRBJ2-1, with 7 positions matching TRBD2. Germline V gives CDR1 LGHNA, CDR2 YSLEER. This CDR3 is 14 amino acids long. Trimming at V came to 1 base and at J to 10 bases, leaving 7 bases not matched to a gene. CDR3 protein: CASSQASGRAEQFF. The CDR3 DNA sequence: TGCGCCAGCAGCCAAGCCTCTGGGAGGGCCGAGCAGTTCTTC.

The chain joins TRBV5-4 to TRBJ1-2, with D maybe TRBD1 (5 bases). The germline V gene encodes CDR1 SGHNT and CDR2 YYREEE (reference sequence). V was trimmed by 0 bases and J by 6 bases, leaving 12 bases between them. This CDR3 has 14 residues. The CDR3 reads CASSLDGGLNGYTF. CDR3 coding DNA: TGTGCCAGCAGCTTGGACGGGGGACTGAATGGCTACACCTTC.